This passage covers 28 T cell receptor beta chains from one sample sequenced in a study of blood T cell repertoires in COVID-19. TCRdb's copy holds only in-frame clones and misses some; the assay was immunoSEQ multiplex PCR. The sample lists some 210,000 clones; 80% to 90% were seen once. Sequences were obtained from peripheral blood. The receptor source for this set is a woman aged 50 to 60 with active or convalescent COVID-19.

The count of this clone is one. This rearrangement joins TRBV28 to TRBJ2-7; D might be TRBD1 (6 bases). The germline V and J ends were trimmed by 7 bases and 2 bases, with 18 bases remaining between them. Germline-derived CDR1 and CDR2 are MDHEN and SYDVKM. The CDR3 has 15 amino acids. Written as DNA, the CDR3 is TGTGCCAGCATCGCGAGCAGGGGTACTCCCTACGAGCAGTACTTC. The encoded protein is CASIASRGTPYEQYF.

The J gene is TRBJ1-1, the V gene TRBV28, with a possible D match to TRBD1 (6 bases). This CDR3 region has 13 residues. Between the trimmed V and J ends, which lost 5 bases and 7 bases, there was a span of 14 bases. The germline V gene encodes CDR1 MDHEN and CDR2 SYDVKM. CDR3 loop: CASSPSGHVEAFF. Written as DNA, the CDR3 is TGTGCCAGCAGTCCTTCGGGACATGTTGAAGCTTTCTTT.

The chain joins TRBV5-4 to TRBJ2-1; possibly TRBD1 for D (6 bases). This CDR3 spans 16 amino acids. Germline values: CDR1 SGHNT, CDR2 YYREEE (reference sequence). V was trimmed by 0 bases and J by 0 bases, leaving 10 bases between them. CDR3 region: CASSLGQGNSYNEQFF. The CDR3, as DNA: TGTGCCAGCAGCTTGGGGCAGGGGAACTCCTACAATGAGCAGTTCTTC. Based on the CDR3 plus reference TRBV5-4 and TRBJ2-1, the full variable domain is ETGVTQSPTHLIKTRGQQVTLRCSSQSGHNTVSWYQQALGQGPQFIFQYYREEENGRGNFPPRFSGLQFPNYSSELNVNALELDDSALYLCASSLGQGNSYNEQFFGPGTRLTVL.

CDR3 DNA sequence: TGTGCCAGTAAACAGAACTATGGCTACACCTTC. Its protein is CASKQNYGYTF. The chain links TRBV6-5 to TRBJ1-2; D is ambiguous. The ends were cut back, 9 bases at V and 2 bases at J, with 7 bases in the middle. Germline CDR1 and CDR2: MNHEY and SVGAGI. The CDR3 has 11 amino acids.

The chain is built from TRBV28 and TRBJ2-3, with no clear D. The CDR3 sequence is 12 residues long. The V gene's germline CDR1 is MDHEN and CDR2 SYDVKM. Trimming shortened V by 8 bases and J by 4 bases, and 10 bases separated the two germline ends. CDR3 region: CASSILADTQYF. Written as DNA, the CDR3 is TGTGCCAGCTCCATTCTAGCAGATACGCAGTATTTT.

The V and J genes are TRBV5-6 and TRBJ2-7; D possibly corresponds to TRBD2 (6 bases). V lost 0 bases, J lost 6 bases, and 16 bases lay in between. Per germline, CDR1 SGHDT and CDR2 YYEEEE. The CDR3 covers 15 residues. The CDR3 reads CASSLGAGKNGEQYF. The DNA of the CDR3 is TGTGCCAGCAGCTTGGGGGCGGGGAAGAACGGCGAGCAGTACTTC.

The V and J genes are TRBV3-1 (or the pseudogene TRBV3-2) and TRBJ1-1, with D unclear. CDR3 length: 15 amino acids. Trimming left V 2 bases short and J 1 base short, with 11 bases between. The germline gives CDR1 LGHDT, CDR2 YNNKEL (reference sequence). CDR3 protein: CASSQRGTPNTEAFF. The CDR3 DNA follows: TGTGCCAGCAGCCAACGAGGAACACCGAACACTGAAGCTTTCTTT.

The chain carries TRBV12-5 and TRBJ2-3, with a possible D match to TRBD1 (6 bases). Germline values: CDR1 LGHNT, CDR2 FRNRAP. The CDR3 sequence is 16 residues long. V was shortened by 9 bases and J by 0 bases, with 19 bases between the two germline ends. This CDR3 reads CASVGAAKTSTDTQYF. The CDR3 DNA sequence: TGTGCTAGCGTGGGGGCAGCAAAGACTAGCACAGATACGCAGTATTTT. Variable domain in full (rest from reference TRBV12-5 and TRBJ2-3): DARVTQTPRHKVTEMGQEVTMRCQPILGHNTVFWYRQTMMQGLELLAYFRNRAPLDDSGMPKDRFSAEMPDATLATLKIQPSEPRDSAVYFCASVGAAKTSTDTQYFGPGTRLTVL.

This clone appeared a few times. This chain uses TRBV5-6 with TRBJ2-5; the D gene is possibly TRBD2 (6 bases). Germline assignment: CDR1 SGHDT and CDR2 YYEEEE. The CDR3 sequence is 17 residues long. Trimming left V 5 bases short and J 1 base short, with 21 bases between. The CDR3 nucleotides read TGTGCCAGCAGGGCTACGCGCCATTTAGCGGTCCAAGAGACCCAGTACTTC. This translates into CASRATRHLAVQETQYF.

This sequence joins TRBV24-1 and TRBJ2-1, with D unclear. CDR1 and CDR2 (germline): KGHDR, SFDVKD. CDR3 length: 15 residues. Trimming shortened V by 7 bases and J by 12 bases, and 24 bases separated the two germline ends. CDR3 region: CATSDTEFSYNPQFF. Here the CDR3 DNA reads TGTGCCACCAGCGATACAGAGTTCTCCTACAACCCGCAGTTCTTC.

V and J are TRBV9 and TRBJ1-1; no clear D. The length of the CDR3 is 14 residues. Deletions cut 0 bases from V and 6 bases from J, with 12 bases between. Germline V gene sequence: CDR1 SGDLS, CDR2 YYNGEE. CDR3: CASSVEPTRAEAFF. CDR3 nucleotides: TGTGCCAGCAGCGTAGAACCCACGCGCGCTGAAGCTTTCTTT.

The CDR3 protein is CASRGDRDGSPLHF. The CDR3 region has the DNA TGTGCCAGCAGGGGCGACAGGGACGGATCACCCCTCCACTTT. The V gene is TRBV6-6, the J gene TRBJ1-6; 7 bases fit TRBD1. This CDR3 spans 14 amino acids. CDR1 is MNHNY, CDR2 SVGAGI, per germline (reference sequence). Trimming at V came to 6 bases and at J to 10 bases, leaving 9 bases not matched to a gene.

The rearrangement links TRBV10-3 to TRBJ1-3; D is undetermined. The CDR3 consists of 16 residues. Germline lookup yields CDR1 ENHRY and CDR2 SYGVKD. V was cut by 3 bases and J by 0 bases, with 12 bases left in between. The chain's CDR3 is CAISDGRSSSGNTIYF. The CDR3 DNA reads TGTGCCATCAGTGACGGAAGGAGCAGCTCTGGAAACACCATATATTTT.

This clone was recorded a few times. This sequence joins TRBV3-1 (or the pseudogene TRBV3-2) and TRBJ2-5, with no clear D. Germline-derived CDR1 and CDR2 are LGHDT and YNNKEL (reference sequence). Trimming shortened V by 4 bases and J by 5 bases, and 17 bases separated the two germline ends. The CDR3 has 15 amino acids. Here the CDR3 reads CASSRSTVRRETQYF. CDR3 sequence (DNA): TGTGCCAGCAGCCGTTCGACTGTCCGGCGGGAGACCCAGTACTTC.

The chain employs TRBV5-1 and TRBJ1-1; D might be TRBD1 (5 bases). The germline V gene has CDR1 SGHRS and CDR2 YFSETQ. V was pared by 7 bases and J by 5 bases, with 15 bases between. The CDR3 totals 13 residues. CDR3 protein: CASENVGGTEAFF. CDR3 DNA sequence: TGCGCCAGCGAGAATGTGGGGGGTACTGAAGCTTTCTTT.

The chain couples TRBV10-1 to TRBJ2-7; 8 bases match TRBD2. After removal of 2 bases from V and 5 bases from J, the junction contained 8 bases not matched to a gene. CDR1 WNHNN and CDR2 SYGVQD come from the germline V gene (reference sequence). The CDR3 contains 15 residues. CDR3 DNA: TGCGCCAGCAGTGAGGGCGGGAGGAATATCCACGAGCAGTACTTC. Residues: CASSEGGRNIHEQYF.

This clone came up a few times. The J gene is TRBJ1-5, the V gene TRBV3-1 (or the pseudogene TRBV3-2); tentative D call: TRBD1 (5 bases). CDR1 and CDR2 (germline): LGHDT, YNNKEL (reference sequence). The CDR3 contains 15 residues. V dropped 3 bases and J dropped 4 bases, with 13 bases sitting between them. This CDR3 reads CASSQQMGGNQPQHF. As DNA, the CDR3 is TGTGCCAGCAGCCAGCAGATGGGGGGGAATCAGCCCCAGCATTTT.

Worth noting for this clone: The same CDR3 also results from other DNA sequences found in this sample. In DNA, the CDR3 is TGCGCCAGCAGCTTGGACTCGAGCTCCTACGAGCAGTACTTC. Protein sequence: CASSLDSSSYEQYF. The chain has TRBV5-1 and TRBJ2-7; D ambiguous. The CDR3 is 14 amino acids. Trimming stripped 0 bases from V and 0 bases from J, with 7 bases between. The germline V gene encodes CDR1 SGHRS and CDR2 YFSETQ.

CDR3 sequence reads: CASSFSHSYNEQFF. The DNA for the CDR3 is TGTGCCAGCAGCTTCTCACACAGCTACAATGAGCAGTTCTTC. This rearrangement joins TRBV5-6 to TRBJ2-1, with D uncertain. The CDR3 runs 14 residues. V was cut by 2 bases and J by 3 bases, with 9 bases left in between. Germline lookup yields CDR1 SGHDT and CDR2 YYEEEE.

This clone was found once. The chain couples TRBV28 to TRBJ2-3; D uncertain. V lost 3 bases and J lost 4, with 11 bases in between. This CDR3 has 14 amino acids. Germline CDR1 MDHEN, CDR2 SYDVKM. DNA of the CDR3: TGTGCCAGCAGTTTCGACTCCTCGGCAGATACGCAGTATTTT. Translated, it gives CASSFDSSADTQYF.

The CDR3 sequence: CASTGRLADNEQFF. The CDR3, as DNA: TGTGCCAGTACGGGGAGACTAGCGGACAATGAGCAGTTCTTC. V and J are TRBV19 and TRBJ2-1, with 9 bases that match TRBD2. The germline V gene has CDR1 LNHDA and CDR2 SQIVND (reference sequence). CDR3 length: 14 residues. Trimming removed 7 bases from V and 5 bases from J; junction bases left unmatched: 6.

This rearrangement joins TRBV30 to TRBJ2-1; tentatively, D is TRBD1 (6 bases). The CDR3 loop spans 15 amino acids. The V end lost 2 bases, the J end lost 4 bases, and 15 bases lay between the germline ends. CDR1 is GTSNPN and CDR2 is SVGIG in the germline V gene (reference sequence). Written as DNA, the CDR3 is TGTGCCTGGAGTCCAGGGGAAGGCGATTACAATGAGCAGTTCTTC. It specifies CAWSPGEGDYNEQFF.

J is TRBJ1-5 and V is TRBV7-2; D uncertain. The V end lost 3 bases, the J end lost 4 bases, and 7 bases lay between the germline ends. The CDR3 contains 13 residues. Germline V lookup: CDR1 SGHTA, CDR2 FQGNSA. The DNA of the CDR3 is TGTGCCAGCAGCTTCGGGGTGAATCAGCCCCAGCATTTT. Protein sequence: CASSFGVNQPQHF.

The chain has TRBV7-9 and TRBJ2-7; D is possibly TRBD1 (6 bases). This CDR3 is built from 14 residues. The germline V gene has CDR1 SEHNR and CDR2 FQNEAQ (reference sequence). Between the trimmed V and J ends, which lost 1 base and 7 bases, there was a span of 14 bases. The CDR3 DNA reads as TGTGCCAGCAGCTTAGGGCAGGGGATGGGGGAGCAGTACTTC. This gives the protein CASSLGQGMGEQYF. The variable domain in full, with the rest retrieved from reference TRBV7-9 and TRBJ2-7, is DTGVSQNPRHKITKRGQNVTFRCDPISEHNRLYWYRQTLGQGPEFLTYFQNEAQLEKSRLLSDRFSAERPKGSFSTLEIQRTEQGDSAMYLCASSLGQGMGEQYFGPGTRLTVT.

The gene calls are TRBV18 and TRBJ1-1; no definite D call. Germline V gene data show CDR1 as KGHSH and CDR2 as LQKENI. This CDR3 is 16 amino acids long. V shed 0 bases and J shed 1 base, with 12 bases lying between them. The CDR3 sequence is CASSPPGRVENTEAFF. Written as DNA, the CDR3 is TGTGCCAGCTCACCACCGGGGAGGGTGGAGAACACTGAAGCTTTCTTT.

The chain joins TRBV28 to TRBJ1-6, with 7 bases fitting TRBD1. V shed 6 bases and J 0 bases; nucleotides not matched to a gene: 8. Germline V gene lookup returns CDR1 MDHEN and CDR2 SYDVKM. The CDR3 covers 17 residues. The CDR3 nucleotides read TGTGCCAGCAGCGTACCGGGACAGAGCTCCTATAATTCACCCCTCCACTTT. This translates into CASSVPGQSSYNSPLHF.

This chain joins TRBV3-1 (or the pseudogene TRBV3-2) and TRBJ1-2; D unresolved. Trimming pared 4 bases from V and 6 bases from J, leaving 18 bases between. The CDR3 consists of 15 residues. Germline V gives CDR1 LGHDT, CDR2 YNNKEL (reference sequence). The CDR3 loop is CASSLRGSGIDGYTF. In DNA, the CDR3 is TGTGCCAGCAGCCTAAGAGGTTCGGGAATTGATGGCTACACCTTC.

The chain joins TRBV7-9 to TRBJ2-4; 7 bases agree with TRBD1. The germline CDR1 and CDR2 sequences are SEHNR and FQNEAQ (reference sequence). V was pared by 5 bases and J by 9 bases, with 13 bases of the junction left unmatched. The CDR3 runs 15 residues. CDR3 in amino acids: CASSLATDRSSIQYF. CDR3 DNA sequence: TGTGCCAGCAGCCTTGCGACGGACAGGTCAAGCATTCAGTACTTC.